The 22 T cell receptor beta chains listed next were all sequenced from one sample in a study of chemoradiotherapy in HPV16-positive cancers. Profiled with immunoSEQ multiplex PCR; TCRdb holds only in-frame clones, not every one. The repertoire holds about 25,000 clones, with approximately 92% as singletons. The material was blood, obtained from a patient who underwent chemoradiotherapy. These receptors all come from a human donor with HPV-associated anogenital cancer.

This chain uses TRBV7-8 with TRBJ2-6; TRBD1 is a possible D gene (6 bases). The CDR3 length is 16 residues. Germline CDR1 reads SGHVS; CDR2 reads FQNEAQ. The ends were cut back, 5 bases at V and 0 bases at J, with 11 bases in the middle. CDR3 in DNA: TGTGCCAGCAGCGCGGACAGCATCTCTGGGGCCAACGTCCTGACTTTC. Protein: CASSADSISGANVLTF.

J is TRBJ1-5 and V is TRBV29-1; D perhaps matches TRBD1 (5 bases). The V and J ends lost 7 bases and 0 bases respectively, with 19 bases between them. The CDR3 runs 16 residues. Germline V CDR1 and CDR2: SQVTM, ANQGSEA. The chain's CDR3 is CSAPYSRGDSNQPQHF. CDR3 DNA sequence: TGCAGCGCCCCGTACTCAAGAGGGGATAGCAATCAGCCCCAGCATTTT.

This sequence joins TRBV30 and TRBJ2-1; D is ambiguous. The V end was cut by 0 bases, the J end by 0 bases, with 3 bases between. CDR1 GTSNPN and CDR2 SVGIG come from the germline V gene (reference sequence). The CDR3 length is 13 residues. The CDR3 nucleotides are TGTGCCTGGAGTGTAGGCTCCTACAATGAGCAGTTCTTC. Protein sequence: CAWSVGSYNEQFF.

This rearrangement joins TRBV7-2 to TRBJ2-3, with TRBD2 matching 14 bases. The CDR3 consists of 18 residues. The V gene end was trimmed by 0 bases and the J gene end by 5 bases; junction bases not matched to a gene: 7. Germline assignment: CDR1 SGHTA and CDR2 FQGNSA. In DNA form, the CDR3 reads TGTGCCAGCAGCTTAGCGTGGACTAGCGGGGGGCCTTTAGATACGCAGTATTTT. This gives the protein CASSLAWTSGGPLDTQYF.

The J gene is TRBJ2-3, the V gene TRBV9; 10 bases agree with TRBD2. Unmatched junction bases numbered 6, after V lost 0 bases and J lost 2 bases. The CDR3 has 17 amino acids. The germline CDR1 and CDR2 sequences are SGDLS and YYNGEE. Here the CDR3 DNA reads TGTGCCAGCAGCGTAGGTATCACTAGCGGGGCCACAGATACGCAGTATTTT. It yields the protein CASSVGITSGATDTQYF. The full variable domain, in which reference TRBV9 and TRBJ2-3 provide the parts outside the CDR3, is DSGVTQTPKHLITATGQRVTLRCSPRSGDLSVYWYQQSLDQGLQFLIQYYNGEERAKGNILERFSAQQFPDLHSELNLSSLELGDSALYFCASSVGITSGATDTQYFGPGTRLTVL.

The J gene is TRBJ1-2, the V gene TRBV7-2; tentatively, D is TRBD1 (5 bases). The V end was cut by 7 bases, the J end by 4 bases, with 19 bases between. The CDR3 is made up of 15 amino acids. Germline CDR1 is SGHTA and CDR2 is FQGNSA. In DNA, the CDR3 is TGTGCCAGCATGGTAGACGGGGGGGGAAGCTATGGCTACACCTTC. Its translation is CASMVDGGGSYGYTF.

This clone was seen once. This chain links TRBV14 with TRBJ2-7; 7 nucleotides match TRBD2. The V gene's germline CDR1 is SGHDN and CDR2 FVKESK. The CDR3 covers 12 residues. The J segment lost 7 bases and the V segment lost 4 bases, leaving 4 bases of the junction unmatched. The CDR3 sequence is CASSRGGVEQYF. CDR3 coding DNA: TGTGCCAGCAGCCGGGGGGGAGTTGAGCAGTACTTC.

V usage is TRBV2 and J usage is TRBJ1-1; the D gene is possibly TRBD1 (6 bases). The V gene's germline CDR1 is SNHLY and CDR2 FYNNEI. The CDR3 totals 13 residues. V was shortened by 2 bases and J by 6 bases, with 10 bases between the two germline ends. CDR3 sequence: CASSEHRESEAFF. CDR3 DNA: TGTGCCAGCAGTGAACACAGGGAATCTGAAGCTTTCTTT.

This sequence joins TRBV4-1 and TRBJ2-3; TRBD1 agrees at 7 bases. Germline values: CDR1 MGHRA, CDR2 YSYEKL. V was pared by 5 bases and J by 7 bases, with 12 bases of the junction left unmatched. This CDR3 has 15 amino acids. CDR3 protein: CASSTRSAGGNTQYF. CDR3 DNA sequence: TGCGCCAGCAGCACAAGAAGTGCAGGGGGTAATACGCAGTATTTT.

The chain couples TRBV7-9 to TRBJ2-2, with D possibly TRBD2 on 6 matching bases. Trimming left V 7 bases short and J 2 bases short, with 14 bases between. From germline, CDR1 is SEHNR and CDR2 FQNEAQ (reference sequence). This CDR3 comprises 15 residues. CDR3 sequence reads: CASTVWRENTGELFF. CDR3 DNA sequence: TGTGCCAGCACCGTCTGGCGGGAAAACACCGGGGAGCTGTTTTTT.

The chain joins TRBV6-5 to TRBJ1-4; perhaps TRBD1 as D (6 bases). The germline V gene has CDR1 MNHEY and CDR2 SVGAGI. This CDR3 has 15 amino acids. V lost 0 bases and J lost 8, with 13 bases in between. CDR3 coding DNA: TGTGCCAGCAGTTACTCATGGGGGGCCAGGGAAAAACTGTTTTTT. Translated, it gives CASSYSWGAREKLFF.

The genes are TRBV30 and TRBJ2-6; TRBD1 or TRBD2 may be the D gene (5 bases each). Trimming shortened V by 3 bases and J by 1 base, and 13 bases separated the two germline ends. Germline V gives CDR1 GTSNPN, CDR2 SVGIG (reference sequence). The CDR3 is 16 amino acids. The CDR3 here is CAWSDDGGSGANVLTF. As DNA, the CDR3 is TGTGCCTGGAGCGACGATGGGGGTTCTGGGGCCAACGTCCTGACTTTC.

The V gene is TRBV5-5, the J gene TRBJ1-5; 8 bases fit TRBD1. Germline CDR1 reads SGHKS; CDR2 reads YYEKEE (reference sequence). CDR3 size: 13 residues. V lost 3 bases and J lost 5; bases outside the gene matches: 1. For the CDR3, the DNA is TGTGCCAGCAGCTCAGGGGGCGATCAGCCCCAGCATTTT. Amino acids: CASSSGGDQPQHF.

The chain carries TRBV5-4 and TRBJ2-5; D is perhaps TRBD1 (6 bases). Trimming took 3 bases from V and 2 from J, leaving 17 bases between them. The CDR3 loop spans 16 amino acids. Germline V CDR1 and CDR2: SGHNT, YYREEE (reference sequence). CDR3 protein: CASSYLLGTHQETQYF. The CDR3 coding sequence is TGTGCCAGCAGCTATCTACTCGGGACACATCAAGAGACCCAGTACTTC.

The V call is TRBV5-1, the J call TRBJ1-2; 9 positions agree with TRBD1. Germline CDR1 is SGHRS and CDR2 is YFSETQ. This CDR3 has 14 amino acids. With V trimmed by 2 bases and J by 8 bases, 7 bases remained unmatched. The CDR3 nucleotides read TGCGCCAGCAGCTTCGCCGGGACAGGGTTCGGCTACACCTTC. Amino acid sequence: CASSFAGTGFGYTF.

DNA of the CDR3: TGCGCCAGCAGCTTGGCGGGGACTAGCGCAGAGACCCAGTACTTC. Amino acid sequence: CASSLAGTSAETQYF. This chain joins TRBV5-1 and TRBJ2-5; TRBD2 agrees at 10 bases. The germline V gene encodes CDR1 SGHRS and CDR2 YFSETQ. This CDR3 region has 15 residues. Trimming at V came to 0 bases and at J to 4 bases, leaving 3 bases not matched to a gene. The full variable domain, rest sourced from reference TRBV5-1 and TRBJ2-5, is KAGVTQTPRYLIKTRGQQVTLSCSPISGHRSVSWYQQTPGQGLQFLFEYFSETQRNKGNFPGRFSGRQFSNSRSEMNVSTLELGDSALYLCASSLAGTSAETQYFGPGTRLLVL.

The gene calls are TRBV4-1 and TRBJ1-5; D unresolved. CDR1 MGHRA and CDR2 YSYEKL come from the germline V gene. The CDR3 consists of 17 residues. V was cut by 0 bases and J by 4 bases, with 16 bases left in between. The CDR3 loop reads CASSQERVGPPNQPQHF. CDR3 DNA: TGCGCCAGCAGCCAAGAGAGGGTCGGGCCTCCGAATCAGCCCCAGCATTTT.

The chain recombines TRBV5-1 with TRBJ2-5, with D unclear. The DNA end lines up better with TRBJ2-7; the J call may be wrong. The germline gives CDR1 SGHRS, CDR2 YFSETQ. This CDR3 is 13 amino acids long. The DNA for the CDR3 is TGCGCCAGCAGCCAGCAGGAAATTGACGAGCAGTACTTC. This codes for CASSQQEIDEQYF.

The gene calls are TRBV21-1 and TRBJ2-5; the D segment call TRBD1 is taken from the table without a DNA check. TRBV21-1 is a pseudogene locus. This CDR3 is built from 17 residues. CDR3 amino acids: CASSKWVGIHRAKTQYF. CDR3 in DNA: TGTGCCAGCAGCAAATGGGTTGGGATACACAGGGCAAAGACCCAGTACTTC.

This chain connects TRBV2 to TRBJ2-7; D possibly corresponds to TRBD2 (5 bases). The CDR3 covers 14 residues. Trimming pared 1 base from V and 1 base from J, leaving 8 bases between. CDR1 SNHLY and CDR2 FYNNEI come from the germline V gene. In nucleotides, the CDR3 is TGTGCCAGCAGTGAAGGGACTGGATCCTACGAGCAGTACTTC. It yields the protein CASSEGTGSYEQYF.

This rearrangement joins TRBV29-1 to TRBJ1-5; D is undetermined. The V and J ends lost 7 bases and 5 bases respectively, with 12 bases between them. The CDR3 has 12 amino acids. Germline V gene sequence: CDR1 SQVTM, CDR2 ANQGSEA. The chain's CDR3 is CSAPTAHQPQHF. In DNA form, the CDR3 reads TGCAGCGCTCCGACGGCCCATCAGCCCCAGCATTTT.

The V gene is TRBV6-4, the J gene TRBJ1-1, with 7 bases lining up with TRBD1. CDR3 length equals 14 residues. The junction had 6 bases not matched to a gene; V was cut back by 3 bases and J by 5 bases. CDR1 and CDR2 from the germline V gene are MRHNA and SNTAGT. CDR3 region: CASSEDRVRTEAFF. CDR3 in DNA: TGTGCCAGCAGTGAAGACAGGGTGCGGACTGAAGCTTTCTTT.